Below are 13 T cell receptor beta chains sequenced from a single sample in a study of T cell repertoires in cytomegalovirus infection. Antigens for these TCRs are unknown. From the reads, TCRdb called clonotypes with MiXCR, one entry per CDR3 protein. In the table there are 700,000 to 850,000 distinct CDR3 sequences, over 25% of which are singletons. The source material was cultured CD8+ T cells from PBMCs, sampled from culture after CMV antigen stimulation. The source of these receptors is a human donor in good health (CMV status not recorded). Some clones in this sample may be carry-over from other donors' samples.

The rearrangement joins TRBV7-6 to TRBJ2-1; 8 nucleotides align to TRBD1. Germline loops: CDR1 SGHVS, CDR2 FNYEAQ. CDR3 length: 15 residues. Unmatched junction bases numbered 4, after V lost 0 bases and J lost 6 bases. The CDR3, as DNA: TGTGCCAGCAGCTTAGCGGGGGACAGGTTCAATGAGCAGTTCTTC. It specifies CASSLAGDRFNEQFF.

The chain joins TRBV27 to TRBJ1-2; 8 positions agree with TRBD1. CDR1 is MNHEY, CDR2 SMNVEV, per germline (reference sequence). CDR3 length: 14 residues. V lost 3 bases to trimming and J lost 7 bases; unmatched junction nucleotides: 7. DNA of the CDR3: TGTGCCAGCAGTTTCGGGACAGGTGAATCTGGCTACACCTTC. This translates into CASSFGTGESGYTF.

This chain connects TRBV20-1 to TRBJ2-2; TRBD1 matches at 7 bases. CDR3 length: 13 residues. Germline V CDR1 and CDR2: DFQATT, SNEGSKA (reference sequence). V was pared by 3 bases and J by 9 bases, with 7 bases of the junction left unmatched. The CDR3: CSARTGRSRELFF. The CDR3, as DNA: TGCAGTGCTAGGACAGGGCGATCCCGGGAGCTGTTTTTT.

V is TRBV10-3 and J is TRBJ2-7, with TRBD2 matching over 7 bases. The CDR3 sequence is 13 residues long. Germline-derived CDR1 and CDR2 are ENHRY and SYGVKD. Trimming at V came to 7 bases and at J to 0 bases, leaving 3 bases not matched to a gene. The CDR3 region has the DNA TGTGCCATCACCCGGGGGGACTCCTACGAGCAGTACTTC. It translates to CAITRGDSYEQYF.

Of note for this clonotype: Its ends do not fully match the called genes, so a read error is possible. J is TRBJ1-2 and V is TRBV6-2 or TRBV6-3; 7 bases map to TRBD1. This CDR3 is built from 8 residues. Germline CDR1 is MNHEY and CDR2 is SVGEGT. The CDR3 is CASGRDSF. CDR3 DNA: TGTGCCAGCGGTCGGGACAGCTTC.

The rearrangement joins TRBV7-8 to TRBJ1-2, with D perhaps TRBD1 (5 bases). This CDR3 has 15 residues. Trimming shortened V by 5 bases and J by 0 bases, and 13 bases separated the two germline ends. Per germline, CDR1 SGHVS and CDR2 FQNEAQ. CDR3 nucleotide sequence: TGTGCCAGCAGCCCCCAGGGACCCACTAACTATGGCTACACCTTC. Its translation: CASSPQGPTNYGYTF.

The chain uses TRBV7-4 and TRBJ2-1; 10 nucleotides align to TRBD1. Germline V CDR1 and CDR2: SGHVT, SQSDAQ. The length of the CDR3 is 13 residues. V lost 6 bases and J lost 10; bases outside the gene matches: 6. The DNA of the CDR3 is TGTGCCAGCAGAGGGACAGGGGTTGGCGAGCAGTTCTTC. Amino acids: CASRGTGVGEQFF.

The chain couples TRBV6-6 to TRBJ1-1; TRBD1 matches at 7 bases. CDR3 size: 17 residues. The germline V gene encodes CDR1 MNHNY and CDR2 SVGAGI (reference sequence). After removal of 2 bases from V and 3 bases from J, the junction contained 12 bases not matched to a gene. CDR3 loop: CASSYPTQQGPHTEAFF. In nucleotides, the CDR3 is TGTGCCAGCAGTTACCCAACGCAACAGGGGCCCCACACTGAAGCTTTCTTT.

This clonotype has at least ten counts. This sequence joins TRBV7-9 and TRBJ2-1; no definite D call. CDR3 length: 14 residues. V was pared by 5 bases and J by 7 bases, with 15 bases between. Germline V gene data show CDR1 as SEHNR and CDR2 as FQNEAQ (reference sequence). This CDR3 is CASSAGSDGNEQFF. For the CDR3, the DNA is TGTGCCAGCAGCGCCGGTTCCGATGGGAATGAGCAGTTCTTC.

This clonotype was seen a handful of times. The chain combines TRBV6-5 with TRBJ2-7; 7 bases line up with TRBD1. V was pared by 0 bases and J by 5 bases, with 4 bases of the junction left unmatched. Germline V lookup: CDR1 MNHEY, CDR2 SVGAGI. The CDR3 consists of 14 residues. This chain's CDR3 is CASSYSNRGNEQYF. CDR3 nucleotide sequence: TGTGCCAGCAGTTACTCGAACAGGGGCAACGAGCAGTACTTC.

This chain connects TRBV20-1 to TRBJ1-1; 11 bases match TRBD1. The CDR3 runs to 18 residues. V lost 0 bases, J lost 3 bases, and 12 bases stayed unmatched. The germline V gene has CDR1 DFQATT and CDR2 SNEGSKA (reference sequence). This CDR3 reads CSARDAGTGGNFDTEAFF. In nucleotides, the CDR3 is TGCAGTGCTAGAGATGCAGGGACAGGGGGAAACTTTGACACTGAAGCTTTCTTT.

The V and J genes are TRBV9 and TRBJ1-1; D perhaps matches TRBD1 (6 bases). The CDR3 consists of 15 residues. The V and J ends lost 3 bases and 7 bases respectively, with 19 bases between them. Germline V gives CDR1 SGDLS, CDR2 YYNGEE. The CDR3 protein is CASSGRGVDPGEAFF. The CDR3 DNA is TGTGCCAGCAGCGGTAGGGGGGTGGATCCGGGTGAAGCTTTCTTT.

This clonotype has more than one count but fewer than ten. This chain uses TRBV29-1 with TRBJ2-1; the D is unclear. The CDR3 runs to 13 residues. The germline gives CDR1 SQVTM, CDR2 ANQGSEA. CDR3 bases: TGCACCGCTGAGACCACTGAATACAATGAGCAGTTCTTC. It is translated as CTAETTEYNEQFF.